The 29 T cell receptor beta chains given below trace back to one sample, sequenced in a study of cytomegalovirus exposure and HLA in healthy donors. The study ran its PCR with 60 Vbeta and 13 Jbeta primers. Profiling relied on immunoSEQ multiplex PCR, and the TCRdb table lists in-frame clones only, not all of them. The sample has 150,000 to 180,000 clones; 60% to 80% are singletons. The sequencing sample was made of PBMCs. These receptors were obtained from a man aged 30 to 39 in good health and CMV-seropositive.

With regard to this clone: Other DNA sequences in the same sample also yield this CDR3. J is TRBJ1-2 and V is TRBV30; 7 bases match TRBD1. Germline CDR1 reads GTSNPN; CDR2 reads SVGIG (reference sequence). The CDR3 is 13 amino acids. With 5 bases clipped from V and 4 bases from J, the junction kept 7 bases outside the gene matches. This CDR3 is CAWSRDRPYGYTF. Here the CDR3 DNA reads TGTGCCTGGTCCCGGGACAGACCCTATGGCTACACCTTC. Full variable domain (missing parts from reference TRBV30 and TRBJ1-2): SQTIHQWPATLVQPVGSPLSLECTVEGTSNPNLYWYRQAAGRGLQLLFYSVGIGQISSEVPQNLSASRPQDRQFILSSKKLLLSDSGFYLCAWSRDRPYGYTFGSGTRLTVV.

The gene calls are TRBV7-9 and TRBJ2-1, with TRBD2 identical over 13 bases. The CDR3 contains 15 residues. In germline, CDR1 is SEHNR, CDR2 FQNEAQ (reference sequence). The junction had 6 bases not matched to a gene; V was cut back by 3 bases and J by 10 bases. This CDR3 reads CASSFRLAGGAEQFF. In nucleotides, the CDR3 is TGTGCCAGCAGCTTCCGACTAGCGGGAGGAGCCGAGCAGTTCTTC.

The J gene is TRBJ2-1, the V gene TRBV6-6; D is ambiguous. Trimming pared 0 bases from V and 9 bases from J, leaving 15 bases between. This CDR3 region has 15 residues. Looked up from germline, CDR1 is MNHNY and CDR2 is SVGAGI (reference sequence). Here the CDR3 reads CASSYSNSRGGEQFF. Here the CDR3 DNA reads TGTGCCAGCAGTTACTCGAATTCCAGAGGCGGTGAGCAGTTCTTC.

The CDR3 bases are TGTGCCAGCAGTCCAACGACAGGGGCTAACTATGGCTACACCTTC. It specifies CASSPTTGANYGYTF. V usage is TRBV27 and J usage is TRBJ1-2; 8 bases line up with TRBD1. The CDR3 length is 15 residues. V shed 5 bases, J shed 0 bases, and the junction held 5 bases outside the gene matches. Per germline, CDR1 MNHEY and CDR2 SMNVEV (reference sequence).

CDR3 in DNA: TGTGCCAGCAGTTTAGGACAGGCTAAAGAGACCCAGTACTTC. The encoded protein is CASSLGQAKETQYF. This chain uses TRBV5-4 with TRBJ2-5; TRBD1 matches 7 bases. Germline V gene sequence: CDR1 SGHNT, CDR2 YYREEE (reference sequence). V trimming: 5 bases; J trimming: 3 bases; junction bases outside the gene matches: 7. CDR3 size: 14 residues.

The chain recombines TRBV6-5 with TRBJ2-1; D is unclear. The V gene's germline CDR1 is MNHEY and CDR2 SVGAGI. CDR3 length: 13 amino acids. Trimming took 10 bases from V and 0 from J, leaving 10 bases between them. The CDR3 region has the DNA TGTGCCACCCGGTATGGCTCCTACAATGAGCAGTTCTTC. Translation: CATRYGSYNEQFF.

The CDR3 sequence: CASSLAGTGTPYEQYF. The CDR3, as DNA: TGTGCCAGCAGCTTAGCGGGGACAGGAACCCCCTACGAGCAGTACTTC. The V call is TRBV7-8, the J call TRBJ2-7; 8 bases are shared with TRBD1. J was trimmed by 2 bases and V by 0 bases; bases with no gene match: 6. The CDR3 has 16 residues. In germline, CDR1 is SGHVS, CDR2 FQNEAQ.

The chain uses TRBV29-1 and TRBJ2-2; 9 bases are a match to TRBD1. V lost 4 bases, J lost 3 bases, and 3 bases stayed unmatched. Germline CDR1 is SQVTM and CDR2 is ANQGSEA. This CDR3 spans 14 amino acids. CDR3 nucleotide sequence: TGCAGCGTTGCACGGACAGGGGACACCGGGGAGCTGTTTTTT. It codes for CSVARTGDTGELFF.

The table lists this clone with a few counts. The rearrangement uses TRBV4-1 and TRBJ1-4; 7 nucleotides match TRBD1. Trimming took 1 base from V and 3 from J; bases not matched to a gene: 5. Germline loops: CDR1 MGHRA, CDR2 YSYEKL. The CDR3 consists of 16 residues. CDR3 DNA sequence: TGCGCCAGCAGCCAAGCTCCAGGGGGAGCTAATGAAAAACTGTTTTTT. Its protein product is CASSQAPGGANEKLFF.

This sequence joins TRBV30 and TRBJ2-3, with TRBD2 matching 10 bases. The CDR3 is 14 amino acids. After removal of 4 bases from V and 3 bases from J, the junction contained 4 bases not matched to a gene. Germline values: CDR1 GTSNPN, CDR2 SVGIG (reference sequence). Here the CDR3 reads CAWTSGSETDTQYF. The CDR3 bases are TGTGCCTGGACTAGCGGGAGTGAAACAGATACGCAGTATTTT.

In its sample, this clone was seen once. The chain combines TRBV6-5 with TRBJ1-6; D is unresolved. This CDR3 is built from 12 residues. Germline values: CDR1 MNHEY, CDR2 SVGAGI. V lost 5 bases, J lost 4 bases, and 3 bases lay in between. CDR3 region: CASSPYNSPLHF. The CDR3 coding sequence is TGTGCCAGCAGTCCATATAATTCACCCCTCCACTTT.

This clone came up a few times. The chain couples TRBV2 to TRBJ1-2; D is unresolved. V lost 5 bases to trimming and J lost 5 bases, with 18 bases between them. The CDR3 is made up of 15 amino acids. The V gene's germline CDR1 is SNHLY and CDR2 FYNNEI. The CDR3 DNA is TGTGCCAGCAGTCCGGAACCGCCAGAGGATTATGGCTACACCTTC. Its protein is CASSPEPPEDYGYTF.

V and J are TRBV11-1 and TRBJ2-3; D call uncertain. Per germline, CDR1 SGHAT and CDR2 FQDESV (reference sequence). V was shortened by 1 base and J by 6 bases, with 8 bases between the two germline ends. The CDR3 is 13 residues long. CDR3 in amino acids: CASSLEASDTQYF. The CDR3 nucleotides are TGTGCCAGCAGCTTAGAAGCTTCGGATACGCAGTATTTT.

This clone has only one observation. This rearrangement joins TRBV6-1 to TRBJ2-5; D unclear. The germline gives CDR1 MNHNS, CDR2 SASEGT. CDR3 length: 15 amino acids. With 4 bases removed from V and 1 base from J, the gap between germline ends came to 13 bases. CDR3 sequence reads: CASSVFAASQETQYF. In DNA, the CDR3 is TGTGCCAGCAGTGTATTCGCGGCAAGCCAAGAGACCCAGTACTTC.

This chain links TRBV9 with TRBJ1-2, with TRBD1 matching over 9 bases. In germline, CDR1 is SGDLS, CDR2 YYNGEE. Losses at the gene ends were 4 bases for V and 6 bases for J; bases not matched to a gene: 7. This CDR3 comprises 14 residues. The CDR3 DNA reads TGTGCCAGCAGCCCCTTGACAGGGGGAGATGGCTACACCTTC. It codes for CASSPLTGGDGYTF.

V is TRBV10-3 and J is TRBJ1-5, with unresolved D. Trimming took off 8 bases at V and 0 bases at J, with 17 bases between the two ends. Germline values: CDR1 ENHRY, CDR2 SYGVKD. The length of the CDR3 is 16 residues. CDR3 amino acids: CAISRLGVNSNQPQHF. Written as DNA, the CDR3 is TGTGCCATCTCGCGCTTGGGCGTGAATAGCAATCAGCCCCAGCATTTT.

CDR3 DNA: TGTGCCAGCAGCTCCCGAGAGCGGTCCCAGCAGTTCTTC. Protein product: CASSSRERSQQFF. The chain recombines TRBV7-3 with TRBJ2-1; maybe TRBD2 (5 bases). The CDR3 has 13 amino acids. Per germline, CDR1 SGHTA and CDR2 FQGTGA. With 4 bases removed from V and 11 bases from J, the gap between germline ends came to 15 bases.

The chain couples TRBV19 to TRBJ2-1; 8 bases line up with TRBD2. CDR1 LNHDA and CDR2 SQIVND come from the germline V gene (reference sequence). The CDR3 contains 13 residues. V shed 7 bases and J 6 bases; nucleotides not matched to a gene: 5. This chain's CDR3 is CASTGLVGNEQFF. Here the CDR3 DNA reads TGTGCCAGTACGGGACTAGTAGGCAATGAGCAGTTCTTC.

V is TRBV7-9 and J is TRBJ1-1, with 9 bases that match TRBD1. The germline V gene has CDR1 SEHNR and CDR2 FQNEAQ (reference sequence). The CDR3 loop spans 17 amino acids. The V and J ends lost 7 bases and 5 bases, in that order; junction bases with no gene match: 17. Here the CDR3 reads CASTAETGGGSGTEAFF. In DNA form, the CDR3 reads TGTGCCAGCACCGCTGAGACAGGGGGAGGCTCTGGGACTGAAGCTTTCTTT.

The chain recombines TRBV2 with TRBJ2-5, with 9 bases matching TRBD1. V gave up 6 bases and J gave up 5 bases; unmatched junction bases: 10. Germline CDR1 and CDR2: SNHLY and FYNNEI. The CDR3 spans 15 residues. CDR3 nucleotide sequence: TGTGCCAGCAGAGAAAAGGGACAGGGAGGGGAGACCCAGTACTTC. Residues: CASREKGQGGETQYF.

Turning to this clone: One end of the junction fails to match germline, which may point to a read error. This chain uses TRBV27 with TRBJ1-2, with 7 bases fitting TRBD1. CDR3 length: 15 amino acids. CDR1 is MNHEY, CDR2 SMNVEV, per germline (reference sequence). The DNA for the CDR3 is TGTGCCAGCAGGAAGGACAGGACCCCAAACTATGGCTACCCCTTC. Protein: CASRKDRTPNYGYPF.

The V call is TRBV19, the J call TRBJ2-5; 13 bases agree with TRBD2. Judging by the DNA end, TRBJ2-7 fits better; the J call may be wrong. Germline V gene data show CDR1 as LNHDA and CDR2 as SQIVND (reference sequence). The CDR3 loop spans 15 amino acids. The CDR3 region is CASSDGLAGAYEQYF. The CDR3 nucleotides read TGTGCCAGTAGCGATGGACTAGCGGGGGCCTACGAGCAGTACTTC.

In regard to this clone: At one end the junction does not follow the germline gene, possibly because of a read error. At the DNA level, this CDR3 is encoded by other sequences in the same sample as well. The chain is built from TRBV7-9 and TRBJ1-2, with D unresolved. Germline lookup yields CDR1 SEHNR and CDR2 FQNEAQ (reference sequence). The CDR3 covers 14 residues. Here the CDR3 DNA reads TGTGCCAGTAGCTTAGCGTACGGAGACTATGGCTACACCTTC. Translation: CASSLAYGDYGYTF.

The genes are TRBV18 and TRBJ2-7; 7 positions match TRBD2. Trimming cost V 3 bases and J 0 bases; bases outside gene matches: 2. Germline V CDR1 and CDR2: KGHSH, LQKENI. This CDR3 spans 14 amino acids. CDR3 sequence: CASSPLAVSYEQYF. In DNA form, the CDR3 reads TGTGCCAGCTCACCCCTAGCGGTCTCCTACGAGCAGTACTTC.

This rearrangement joins TRBV13 to TRBJ1-1, with TRBD1 matching over 7 bases. With V trimmed by 5 bases and J by 1 base, 4 bases remained unmatched. The CDR3 is 14 amino acids. Germline lookup yields CDR1 PRHDT and CDR2 FYEKMQ (reference sequence). Here the CDR3 reads CASSKGQQNTEAFF. The CDR3 nucleotides are TGTGCCAGCAGCAAGGGACAGCAGAACACTGAAGCTTTCTTT.

The V gene is TRBV11-1, the J gene TRBJ2-1; 8 positions agree with TRBD1. V shed 1 base and J 4 bases; nucleotides not matched to a gene: 12. Germline CDR1 is SGHAT and CDR2 is FQDESV (reference sequence). The CDR3 length is 18 residues. CDR3 sequence reads: CASSLGPQGAQGYNEQFF. CDR3 sequence (DNA): TGTGCCAGCAGCTTAGGGCCTCAGGGGGCACAGGGTTACAATGAGCAGTTCTTC.

The V call is TRBV4-2, the J call TRBJ1-3; perhaps TRBD1 as D (5 bases). The CDR3 consists of 20 residues. Germline lookup yields CDR1 LGHNA and CDR2 YNFKEQ. With 3 bases removed from V and 0 bases from J, the gap between germline ends came to 24 bases. Here the CDR3 DNA reads TGTGCCAGCAGCCAGATGGCGGGGGTCGTAACCGGAAGCTCTGGAAACACCATATATTTT. The encoded protein is CASSQMAGVVTGSSGNTIYF.

J is TRBJ2-7 and V is TRBV19, with 10 bases aligning to TRBD1. Germline CDR1 LNHDA, CDR2 SQIVND (reference sequence). The CDR3 loop spans 14 amino acids. The V gene end was trimmed by 6 bases and the J gene end by 5 bases; junction bases not matched to a gene: 7. DNA for the CDR3: TGTGCCAGTAGGGAGACAGGGGGCATACACGAGCAGTACTTC. As protein: CASRETGGIHEQYF.

The rearrangement uses TRBV6-1 and TRBJ1-1, with a weak D call TRBD1 (6 bases). The CDR3 totals 14 residues. V was shortened by 8 bases and J by 10 bases, with 23 bases between the two germline ends. Germline CDR1 reads MNHNS; CDR2 reads SASEGT. CDR3 protein: CASLNWTAPCPAFF. The CDR3 region has the DNA TGTGCCAGCCTGAATTGGACAGCCCCGTGTCCAGCTTTCTTT.